Here is one TCR beta chain with its context. Its specificity is not known. Primers for the PCR totalled 60 Vbeta and 13 Jbeta. Original handling: Later analysis identified approximately 80 million unique TCR beta chains, approximately 10 million shared. The data were produced by immunoSEQ multiplex PCR, yet TCRdb's version contains in-frame clones alone and is incomplete. V, J and clone size reflect that table, while D and trimming were determined from the DNA. The table shows about 110,000 clones, with approximately 70% occurring only once. The V end was cut by 1 base, the J end by 4 bases, with 14 bases between. Germline loops: CDR1 MGHRA, CDR2 YSYEKL. The CDR3 has 15 residues. The data originate from a study of cytomegalovirus exposure and HLA in healthy donors. Study-level background: Around 80 million unique TCR sequences came from HLA-typed donors in an early release.

Overall study findings and caveats: Associated with cytomegalovirus, according to the listing, were fewer than 200 TCR beta chains. There were a few CMV-associated chains whose specificity for CMV antigens was confirmed in vitro.

The receptor comes from a woman aged 25 to 39 in good health and CMV-seronegative. The source material was PBMCs. The chain is built from TRBV4-1 and TRBJ2-7; possible D gene TRBD1, 6 bases. CDR3 in DNA: TGCGCCAGCAGCCAAGGGTCAGGGGCCTTTTACGAGCAGTACTTC. It is translated as CASSQGSGAFYEQYF.